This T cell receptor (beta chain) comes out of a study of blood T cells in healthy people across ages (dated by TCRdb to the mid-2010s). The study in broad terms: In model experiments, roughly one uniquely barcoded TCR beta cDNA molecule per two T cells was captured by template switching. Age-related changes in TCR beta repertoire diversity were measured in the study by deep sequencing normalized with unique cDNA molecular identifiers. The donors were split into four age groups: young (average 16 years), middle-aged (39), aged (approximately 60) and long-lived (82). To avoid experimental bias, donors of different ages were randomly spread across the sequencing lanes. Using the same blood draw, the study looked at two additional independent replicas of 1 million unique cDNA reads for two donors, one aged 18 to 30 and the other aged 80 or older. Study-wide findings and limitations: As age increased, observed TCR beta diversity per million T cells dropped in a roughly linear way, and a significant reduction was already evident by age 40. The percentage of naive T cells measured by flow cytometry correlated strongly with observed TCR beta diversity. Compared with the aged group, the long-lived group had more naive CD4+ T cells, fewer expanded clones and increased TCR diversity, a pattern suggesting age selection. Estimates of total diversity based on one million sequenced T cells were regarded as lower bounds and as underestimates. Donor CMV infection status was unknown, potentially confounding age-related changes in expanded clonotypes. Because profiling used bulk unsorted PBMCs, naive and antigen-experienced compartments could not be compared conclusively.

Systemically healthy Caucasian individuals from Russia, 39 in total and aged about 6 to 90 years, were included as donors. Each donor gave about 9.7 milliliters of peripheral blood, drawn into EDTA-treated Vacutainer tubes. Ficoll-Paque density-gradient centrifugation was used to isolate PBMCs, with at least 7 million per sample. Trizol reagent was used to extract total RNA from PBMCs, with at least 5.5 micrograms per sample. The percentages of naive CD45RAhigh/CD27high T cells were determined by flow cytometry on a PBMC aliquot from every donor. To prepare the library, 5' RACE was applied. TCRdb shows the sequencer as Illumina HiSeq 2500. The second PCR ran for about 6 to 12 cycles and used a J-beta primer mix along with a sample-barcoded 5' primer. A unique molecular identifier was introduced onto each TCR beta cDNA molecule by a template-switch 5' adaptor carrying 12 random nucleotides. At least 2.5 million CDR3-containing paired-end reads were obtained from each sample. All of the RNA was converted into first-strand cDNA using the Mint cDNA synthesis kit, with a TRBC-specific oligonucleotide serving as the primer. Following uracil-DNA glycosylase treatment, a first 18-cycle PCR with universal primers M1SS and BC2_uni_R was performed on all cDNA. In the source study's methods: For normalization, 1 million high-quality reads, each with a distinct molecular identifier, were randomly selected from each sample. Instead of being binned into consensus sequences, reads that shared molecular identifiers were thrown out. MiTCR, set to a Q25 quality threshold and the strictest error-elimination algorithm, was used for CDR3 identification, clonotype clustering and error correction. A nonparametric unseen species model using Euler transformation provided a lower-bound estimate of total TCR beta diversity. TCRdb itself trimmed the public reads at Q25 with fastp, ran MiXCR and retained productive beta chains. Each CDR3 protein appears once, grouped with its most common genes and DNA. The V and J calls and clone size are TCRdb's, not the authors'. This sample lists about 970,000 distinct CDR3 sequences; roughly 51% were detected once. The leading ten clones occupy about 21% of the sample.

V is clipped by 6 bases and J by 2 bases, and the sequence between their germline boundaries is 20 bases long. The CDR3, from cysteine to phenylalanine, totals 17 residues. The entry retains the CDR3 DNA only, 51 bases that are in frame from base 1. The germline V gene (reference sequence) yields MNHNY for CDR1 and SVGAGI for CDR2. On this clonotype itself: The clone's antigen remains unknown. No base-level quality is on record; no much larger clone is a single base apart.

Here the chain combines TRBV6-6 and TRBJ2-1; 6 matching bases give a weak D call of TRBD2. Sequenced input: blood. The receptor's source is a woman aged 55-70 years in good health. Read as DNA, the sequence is TGTGCCAGCAGCCTTACTAGCCTACCTACGACCTACAATGAGCAGTTCTTC. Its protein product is CASSLTSLPTTYNEQFF.